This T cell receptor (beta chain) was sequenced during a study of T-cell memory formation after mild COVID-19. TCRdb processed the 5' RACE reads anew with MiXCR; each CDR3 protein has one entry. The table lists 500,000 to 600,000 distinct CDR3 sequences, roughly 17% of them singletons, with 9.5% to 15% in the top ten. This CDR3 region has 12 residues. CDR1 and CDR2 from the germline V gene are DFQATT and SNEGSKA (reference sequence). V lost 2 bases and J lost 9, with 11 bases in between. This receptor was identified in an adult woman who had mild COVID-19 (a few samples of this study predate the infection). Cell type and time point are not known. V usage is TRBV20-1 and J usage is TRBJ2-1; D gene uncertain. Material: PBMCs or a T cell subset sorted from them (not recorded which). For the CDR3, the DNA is TGCAGTGCTAGAAGGACCGAGAGTGAGCAGTTCTTC. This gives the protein CSARRTESEQFF.